The TCR beta chain described here comes from a study of beta chain features in type 1 diabetes. All of the isolated RNA was reverse transcribed, so expressed TCRB transcripts were sequenced. Only in-frame clones appear in the TCRdb table, and some are missing; sequencing was by immunoSEQ multiplex PCR. The data hold about 340,000 clones, with 13% observed a single time. Comment on this clone: Its antigen is not identified.

Broader study findings: Fewer junction insertions and more nucleotide deletions appeared in type 1 diabetes patients. In the patient group, naive, central memory and Treg TCRB repertoires seemed more alike than in the healthy donor group. People with Type 1 diabetes carried modestly yet significantly shorter TCRB CDR3s in all four CD4+ subsets.

Trimming at V came to 5 bases and at J to 6 bases, leaving 9 bases not matched to a gene. Germline loops: CDR1 SGHAT, CDR2 FQNNGV. The CDR3 extends over 15 amino acids. The sample consisted of naive CD4+ T cells from blood. This chain joins TRBV11-2 and TRBJ2-7; TRBD2 aligns across 11 bases. This clonotype was sampled from a woman aged 18-29 years with type 1 diabetes. For the CDR3, the DNA is TGTGCCAGCAGCCCCCGGACTAGCGGGCCGTCCGAGCAGTACGTC. Translated: CASSPRTSGPSEQYV.